Shown below are 15 T cell receptor beta chains from a single sample sequenced in a study of brain T cells in children with intractable seizures. Repertoires were generated with immunoSEQ multiplex PCR, while TCRdb's copy carries only in-frame clones and drops some. The top ten hold roughly 6.3% of the sample, which has some 41,000 clones, around 90% seen once. The sequencing here drew on peripheral blood, taken at surgery. The source of these receptors is a girl aged 2-10 years with tuberous sclerosis and intractable seizures.

The rearrangement joins TRBV29-1 to TRBJ1-4; D remains ambiguous. This CDR3 comprises 12 residues. Germline V gene lookup returns CDR1 SQVTM and CDR2 ANQGSEA. V lost 4 bases to trimming and J lost 8 bases, with 11 bases between them. CDR3 sequence reads: CSVGAVGEKLFF. CDR3 nucleotide sequence: TGCAGCGTTGGGGCCGTTGGGGAAAAACTGTTTTTT.

V and J are TRBV7-8 and TRBJ2-7, with a weak D call TRBD2 (7 bases). With 1 base removed from V and 4 bases from J, the gap between germline ends came to 23 bases. Germline-derived CDR1 and CDR2 are SGHVS and FQNEAQ. The CDR3 is 18 residues long. The CDR3 region has the DNA TGTGCCAGCAGCTTAGAGTCCCGTTTTGGGGAGGGGGTTTACGAGCAGTACGTC. Translating gives CASSLESRFGEGVYEQYV.

This chain uses TRBV25-1 with TRBJ1-5; 7 bases agree with TRBD1. The CDR3 has 17 amino acids. The V gene's germline CDR1 is MGHDK and CDR2 SYGVNS. V lost 7 bases, J lost 2 bases, and 14 bases stayed unmatched. The CDR3 nucleotides are TGTGCCAGCATCCTCCCAGCAGGGGGGATAGGCAATCAGCCCCAGCATTTT. Protein product: CASILPAGGIGNQPQHF.

The V call is TRBV19, the J call TRBJ2-2; D is uncertain. This CDR3 region has 15 residues. Germline CDR1 and CDR2: LNHDA and SQIVND (reference sequence). Trimming removed 4 bases from V and 5 bases from J, with 14 bases in between. The CDR3 sequence is CASSTRPLGTGELFF. The CDR3 DNA is TGTGCCAGTAGTACCCGACCCCTTGGGACCGGGGAGCTGTTTTTT.

The V call is TRBV7-3, the J call TRBJ2-5, with D possibly TRBD2 on 6 matching bases. Germline V lookup: CDR1 SGHTA, CDR2 FQGTGA. The CDR3 runs 15 residues. V lost 5 bases to trimming and J lost 5 bases, with 18 bases between them. CDR3 nucleotide sequence: TGTGCCAGCAGCCCCTCTGGGGGGTCAATGGAGACCCAGTACTTC. This gives the protein CASSPSGGSMETQYF.

This chain uses TRBV19 with TRBJ2-7; perhaps TRBD1 as D (5 bases). The CDR3 consists of 15 residues. V lost 5 bases to trimming and J lost 2 bases, with 16 bases between them. Germline-derived CDR1 and CDR2 are LNHDA and SQIVND (reference sequence). As DNA, the CDR3 is TGTGCCAGTAGTCCTTCTCCAGGGCCAGCCTACGAGCAGTACTTC. It codes for CASSPSPGPAYEQYF. Complete variable domain (other parts from reference TRBV19 and TRBJ2-7): DGGITQSPKYLFRKEGQNVTLSCEQNLNHDAMYWYRQDPGQGLRLIYYSQIVNDFQKGDIAEGYSVSREKKESFPLTVTSAQKNPTAFYLCASSPSPGPAYEQYFGPGTRLTVT.

V usage is TRBV30 and J usage is TRBJ1-3; D possibly corresponds to TRBD1 (5 bases). This CDR3 has 17 residues. V shed 0 bases and J shed 3 bases, with 18 bases lying between them. Germline loops: CDR1 GTSNPN, CDR2 SVGIG (reference sequence). The CDR3 DNA follows: TGTGCCTGGAGTGTACTATTTGGGGGGACTATTGGAAACACCATATATTTT. Translating it yields CAWSVLFGGTIGNTIYF.

The genes are TRBV19 and TRBJ2-7; 8 bases fit TRBD2. The CDR3 has 14 amino acids. Per germline, CDR1 LNHDA and CDR2 SQIVND (reference sequence). J was trimmed by 0 bases and V by 5 bases; bases with no gene match: 3. Here the CDR3 DNA reads TGTGCCAGTAGTTTAGCGGGACTCTCCTACGAGCAGTACTTC. Amino acid sequence: CASSLAGLSYEQYF.

The rearrangement links TRBV2 to TRBJ1-3; 10 bases are shared with TRBD1. Germline lookup yields CDR1 SNHLY and CDR2 FYNNEI. Unmatched junction bases numbered 10, after V lost 8 bases and J lost 6 bases. The CDR3 is 15 residues long. CDR3 coding DNA: TGTGCCAGCGTAGCTTTGACAGGGGGCGAAAACACCATATATTTT. It specifies CASVALTGGENTIYF. The variable domain in full, completed from reference TRBV2 and TRBJ1-3, reads EPEVTQTPSHQVTQMGQEVILRCVPISNHLYFYWYRQILGQKVEFLVSFYNNEISEKSEIFDDQFSVERPDGSNFTLKIRSTKLEDSAMYFCASVALTGGENTIYFGEGSWLTVV.

CDR3 amino acids: CASSLAMTGVTEAFF. CDR3 coding DNA: TGTGCCAGCAGCTTAGCGATGACAGGGGTCACTGAAGCTTTCTTT. The chain joins TRBV7-8 to TRBJ1-1, with 8 bases aligning to TRBD1. J was trimmed by 4 bases and V by 0 bases; bases with no gene match: 4. Germline CDR1 and CDR2: SGHVS and FQNEAQ. The CDR3 has 15 residues. Based on the CDR3 plus reference TRBV7-8 and TRBJ1-1, the full variable domain is GAGVSQSPRYKVAKRGQDVALRCDPISGHVSLFWYQQALGQGPEFLTYFQNEAQLDKSGLPSDRFFAERPEGSVSTLKIQRTQQEDSAVYLCASSLAMTGVTEAFFGQGTRLTVV.

The chain carries TRBV24-1 and TRBJ2-5, with 7 bases aligning to TRBD2. The CDR3 covers 13 residues. Germline V CDR1 and CDR2: KGHDR, SFDVKD. Unmatched junction bases numbered 3, after V lost 4 bases and J lost 5 bases. The CDR3 DNA is TGTGCCACCAGTGAGGGAGGGCTGGAGACCCAGTACTTC. Protein product: CATSEGGLETQYF.

The chain is built from TRBV23-1 and TRBJ1-5; D not resolved. TRBV23-1 is an open reading frame whose function is uncertain. The CDR3 consists of 16 residues. V was clipped by 0 bases and J by 2 bases, with 11 bases between them. The CDR3 sequence: CASSQSAGQGNQPQHF. In DNA, the CDR3 is TGCGCCAGCAGTCAATCGGCCGGGCAGGGCAATCAGCCCCAGCATTTT.

The chain is built from TRBV14 and TRBJ1-2; D unclear. This CDR3 spans 16 amino acids. CDR1 is SGHDN and CDR2 is FVKESK in the germline V gene. V lost 1 base to trimming and J lost 1 base, with 13 bases between them. CDR3 in amino acids: CASSQVRSGFNYGYTF. Here the CDR3 DNA reads TGTGCCAGCAGCCAAGTAAGAAGCGGATTTAACTATGGCTACACCTTC.

In this sample, this clone turned up once. The chain is built from TRBV19 and TRBJ1-5; TRBD1 might be the D (6 bases). The CDR3 length is 16 residues. Germline-derived CDR1 and CDR2 are LNHDA and SQIVND (reference sequence). Trimming cost V 7 bases and J 1 base, with 17 bases left between them. CDR3: CASNLKGGKSNQPQHF. In DNA, the CDR3 is TGTGCCAGTAATCTTAAGGGGGGAAAGAGCAATCAGCCCCAGCATTTT.

The chain has TRBV6-1 and TRBJ1-4, with no clear D. There are 15 residues in the CDR3. Germline V lookup: CDR1 MNHNS, CDR2 SASEGT. V was shortened by 2 bases and J by 4 bases, with 11 bases between the two germline ends. In nucleotides, the CDR3 is TGTGCCAGCAGTGAATACATCCGACTTAATGAAAAACTGTTTTTT. This gives the protein CASSEYIRLNEKLFF.